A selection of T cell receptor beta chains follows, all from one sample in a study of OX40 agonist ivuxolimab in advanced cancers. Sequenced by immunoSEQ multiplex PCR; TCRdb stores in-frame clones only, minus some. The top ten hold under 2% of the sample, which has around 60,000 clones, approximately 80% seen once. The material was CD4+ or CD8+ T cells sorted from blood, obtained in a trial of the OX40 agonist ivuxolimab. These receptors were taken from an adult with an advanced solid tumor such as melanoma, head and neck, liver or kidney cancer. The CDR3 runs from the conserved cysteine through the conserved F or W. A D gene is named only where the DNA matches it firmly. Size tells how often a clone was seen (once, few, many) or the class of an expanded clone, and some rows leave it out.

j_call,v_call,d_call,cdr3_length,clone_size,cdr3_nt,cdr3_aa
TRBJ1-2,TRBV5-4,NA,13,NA,TGTGCCAGCAGCTTGATTCGGAACTATGGCTACACCTTC,CASSLIRNYGYTF
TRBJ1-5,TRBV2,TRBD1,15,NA,TGTGCCAGCAGGGTTGGGACAGGGGGCAATCAGCCCCAGCATTTT,CASRVGTGGNQPQHF
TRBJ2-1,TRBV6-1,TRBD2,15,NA,TGTGCCAGCAGTACTAGCGGATCTCTGGGTGGTGAGCAGTTCTTC,CASSTSGSLGGEQFF
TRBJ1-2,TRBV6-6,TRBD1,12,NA,TGTGCCATCCGGACAGGCAACTATGGCTACACCTTC,CAIRTGNYGYTF
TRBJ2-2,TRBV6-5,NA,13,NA,TGTGCCAGCAGGCCTCCGGCGGGTGGGGAGCTGTTTTTT,CASRPPAGGELFF
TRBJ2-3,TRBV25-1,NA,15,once,TGTGCCAGCAGTGCCCCCGGGAGATTGACAGATACGCAGTATTTT,CASSAPGRLTDTQYF
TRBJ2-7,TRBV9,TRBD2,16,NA,TGTGCCAGCAGCGTAGGAGGGACTAGCGGGATCTACGAGCAGTACTTC,CASSVGGTSGIYEQYF
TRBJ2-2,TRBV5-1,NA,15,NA,TGCGCCAGCAGCTTGACGGGGCCCCATACCGGGGAGCTGTTTTTT,CASSLTGPHTGELFF
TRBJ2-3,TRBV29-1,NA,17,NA,TGCAGCGTTGAAGTCCAGCCCCGACAGGATAGCACAGATACGCAGTATTTT,CSVEVQPRQDSTDTQYF
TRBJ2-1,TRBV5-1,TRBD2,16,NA,TGCGCCAGCAGGAGGACTAGCGGGAGCTCCTACAATGAGCAGTTCTTC,CASRRTSGSSYNEQFF
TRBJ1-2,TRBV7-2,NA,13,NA,TGCTTTGCTCGCGAGGAAGCTAACTATGGCTACACCTTC,CFAREEANYGYTF
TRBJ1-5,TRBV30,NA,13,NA,TGTGCCTGGAGTGGAACGGGGGGTCAGCCCCAGCATTTT,CAWSGTGGQPQHF
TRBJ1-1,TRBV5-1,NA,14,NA,TGCGCCAGCAGCAGGGAGGGAGGGGACACTGAAGCTTTCTTT,CASSREGGDTEAFF
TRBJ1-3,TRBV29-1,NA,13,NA,TGCAGCGTTGAACGGATCTCTGGAAACACCATATATTTT,CSVERISGNTIYF
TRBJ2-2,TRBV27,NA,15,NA,TGTGCCAGCAGCCATCGGTGGGGGAACACCGGGGAGCTGTTTTTT,CASSHRWGNTGELFF
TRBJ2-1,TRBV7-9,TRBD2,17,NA,TGTGCCAGCAGCTCTACTAAGACTAGCGGCTCCTACAATGAGCAGTTCTTC,CASSSTKTSGSYNEQFF
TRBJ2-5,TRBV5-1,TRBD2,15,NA,TGCGCCAGCAGCTTGGCGGCGGGAGTATGGGAGACCCAGTACTTC,CASSLAAGVWETQYF
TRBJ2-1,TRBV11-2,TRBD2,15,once,TGTGCCAGCAGTTTTACTAGCGGATCCTACAATGAGCAGTTCTTC,CASSFTSGSYNEQFF
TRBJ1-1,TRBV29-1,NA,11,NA,TGCAGCATTCGAGGGGGAACTGAAGCTTTCTTT,CSIRGGTEAFF
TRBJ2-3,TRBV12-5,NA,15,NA,TGTGCTAGTGGATCCGGGAGAGCTAGCACAGATACGCAGTATTTT,CASGSGRASTDTQYF
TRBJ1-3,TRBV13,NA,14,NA,TGTGCCAGCAGCTTCAGGGACACTGGAAACACCATATATTTT,CASSFRDTGNTIYF
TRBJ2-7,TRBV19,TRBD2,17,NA,TGTGCCAGTAGTACCCAACCAGGACTAGCGGGAGACCACGAGCAGTACTTC,CASSTQPGLAGDHEQYF
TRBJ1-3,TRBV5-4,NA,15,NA,TGTGCCAGCAGCTTGGTTGGCAGCTCTGGAAACACCATATATTTT,CASSLVGSSGNTIYF
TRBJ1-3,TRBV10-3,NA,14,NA,TGTGCCATCAGTGAGGCGGACTCTGGAAACACCATATATTTT,CAISEADSGNTIYF
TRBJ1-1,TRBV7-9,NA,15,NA,TGTGCCAGCAGCGCCGGTGTTCGGGTCAACACTGAAGCTTTCTTT,CASSAGVRVNTEAFF
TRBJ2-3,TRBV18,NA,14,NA,TGTGCCAGCTCACCAGGGAGTCAGACAGATACGCAGTATTTT,CASSPGSQTDTQYF